These 13 T cell receptor beta chains originate from one sample sequenced in a study of control samples from healthy donors and cancer patients. The table came from immunoSEQ multiplex PCR; TCRdb's copy has only in-frame clones and leaves some out. Here the sample spans under 150,000 clones, roughly nine tenths being singletons. Sequencing used blood. The receptors were gathered from a woman aged 30 to 39 in good health.

The rearrangement links TRBV6-1 to TRBJ2-7; D may match TRBD1 or TRBD2 (6 bases each). Per germline, CDR1 MNHNS and CDR2 SASEGT. With 0 bases removed from V and 3 bases from J, the gap between germline ends came to 18 bases. The CDR3 is 17 amino acids. CDR3 in amino acids: CASSEALWGALLYEQYF. DNA of the CDR3: TGTGCCAGCAGTGAAGCGCTTTGGGGGGCCCTACTCTACGAGCAGTACTTC.

The rearrangement uses TRBV12-3 or TRBV12-4 and TRBJ1-2; 7 bases align to TRBD1. CDR3 size: 13 residues. V lost 6 bases to trimming and J lost 7 bases; unmatched junction nucleotides: 8. CDR3 loop: CASSLTGVGGYTF. Written as DNA, the CDR3 is TGTGCCAGCAGCCTAACAGGGGTCGGTGGCTACACCTTC.

This clone came up once. This chain links TRBV27 with TRBJ1-1; D ambiguous. Deletions cut 6 bases from V and 4 bases from J, with 12 bases between. Germline loops: CDR1 MNHEY, CDR2 SMNVEV (reference sequence). The CDR3 spans 13 residues. CDR3 amino acids: CASSPVSATEAFF. CDR3 in DNA: TGTGCCAGCAGCCCCGTTTCGGCCACTGAAGCTTTCTTT.

The chain joins TRBV29-1 to TRBJ1-2; D gene ambiguous. There are 13 residues in the CDR3. The V gene's germline CDR1 is SQVTM and CDR2 ANQGSEA. Trimming pared 2 bases from V and 4 bases from J, leaving 11 bases between. The CDR3, as DNA: TGCAGCGTTGAAATGGAGGTCCCCTATGGCTACACCTTC. It yields the protein CSVEMEVPYGYTF.

The CDR3 sequence: CASSEGPRRAGGGQPQHF. The CDR3 DNA reads TGTGCCAGCAGTGAAGGACCGAGGCGGGCAGGGGGCGGTCAGCCCCAGCATTTT. This rearrangement joins TRBV6-1 to TRBJ1-5, with 8 bases matching TRBD1. The J segment lost 6 bases and the V segment lost 1 base, leaving 14 bases of the junction unmatched. This CDR3 has 18 residues. Germline CDR1 is MNHNS and CDR2 is SASEGT.

The chain carries TRBV5-6 and TRBJ2-7, with 12 bases identical to TRBD2. With V trimmed by 3 bases and J by 6 bases, 10 bases remained unmatched. Germline CDR1 and CDR2: SGHDT and YYEEEE. CDR3 size: 16 residues. CDR3 DNA: TGTGCCAGCAGCTCCCGGACTAGCGGGGACGTCTCCGAGCAGTACTTC. Encoded protein: CASSSRTSGDVSEQYF. Full variable domain (missing parts from reference TRBV5-6 and TRBJ2-7): DAGVTQSPTHLIKTRGQQVTLRCSPKSGHDTVSWYQQALGQGPQFIFQYYEEEERQRGNFPDRFSGHQFPNYSSELNVNALLLGDSALYLCASSSRTSGDVSEQYFGPGTRLTVT.

The V and J genes are TRBV28 and TRBJ1-5, with 10 bases fitting TRBD1. The CDR3 runs to 14 residues. V gave up 6 bases and J gave up 4 bases; unmatched junction bases: 3. CDR1 and CDR2 from the germline V gene are MDHEN and SYDVKM. The CDR3 reads CASRRQGANQPQHF. CDR3 nucleotides: TGTGCCAGCAGAAGACAGGGGGCAAATCAGCCCCAGCATTTT.

V usage is TRBV28 and J usage is TRBJ2-3, with unresolved D. This CDR3 region has 14 residues. Germline CDR1 MDHEN, CDR2 SYDVKM. V lost 1 base, J lost 1 base, and 6 bases lay in between. As DNA, the CDR3 is TGTGCCAGCAGTTTATTTATGGGCACAGATACGCAGTATTTT. Protein: CASSLFMGTDTQYF. Full variable domain (missing parts from reference TRBV28 and TRBJ2-3): DVKVTQSSRYLVKRTGEKVFLECVQDMDHENMFWYRQDPGLGLRLIYFSYDVKMKEKGDIPEGYSVSREKKERFSLILESASTNQTSMYLCASSLFMGTDTQYFGPGTRLTVL.

J is TRBJ2-5 and V is TRBV13; tentative D call: TRBD2 (6 bases). CDR3 size: 14 residues. Per germline, CDR1 PRHDT and CDR2 FYEKMQ (reference sequence). V was clipped by 0 bases and J by 5 bases, with 10 bases between them. CDR3 sequence: CASSLGGRRETQYF. The CDR3 DNA is TGTGCCAGCAGCTTAGGCGGGAGAAGGGAGACCCAGTACTTC.

This rearrangement joins TRBV15 to TRBJ2-2; TRBD2 might be the D (7 bases). Germline lookup yields CDR1 LNHNV and CDR2 YYDKDF (reference sequence). Deletions cut 4 bases from V and 2 bases from J, with 14 bases between. CDR3 length: 16 amino acids. CDR3 DNA: TGTGCCACCAGCAAGCTAGGGGGGGATAACACCGGGGAGCTGTTTTTT. This gives the protein CATSKLGGDNTGELFF.

This clone was recorded only once. The V and J genes are TRBV6-1 and TRBJ2-2, with 11 bases matching TRBD2. V lost 4 bases and J lost 6; bases outside the gene matches: 7. Germline V gives CDR1 MNHNS, CDR2 SASEGT. The CDR3 runs 16 residues. The CDR3 region is CASSVLLAGVAGELFF. CDR3 nucleotide sequence: TGTGCCAGCAGTGTACTACTAGCGGGAGTCGCCGGGGAGCTGTTTTTT.

V gene TRBV28 combines with J gene TRBJ2-2; 12 nucleotides agree with TRBD2. This CDR3 has 18 residues. In germline, CDR1 is MDHEN, CDR2 SYDVKM. V lost 5 bases, J lost 0 bases, and 7 bases stayed unmatched. The CDR3 region has the DNA TGTGCCAGCAGTCGACTAGCGGGAGTATTTCCGAACACCGGGGAGCTGTTTTTT. Translated, it gives CASSRLAGVFPNTGELFF. Combining the CDR3 with reference TRBV28 and TRBJ2-2 gives the whole variable domain DVKVTQSSRYLVKRTGEKVFLECVQDMDHENMFWYRQDPGLGLRLIYFSYDVKMKEKGDIPEGYSVSREKKERFSLILESASTNQTSMYLCASSRLAGVFPNTGELFFGEGSRLTVL.

The chain couples TRBV15 to TRBJ2-1, with 7 nucleotides matching TRBD2. The junction had 6 bases not matched to a gene; V was cut back by 4 bases and J by 3 bases. The CDR3 extends over 15 amino acids. CDR1 LNHNV and CDR2 YYDKDF come from the germline V gene (reference sequence). The CDR3 region has the DNA TGTGCCACCAGCACAATAGCGGGCCTCTACAATGAGCAGTTCTTC. The encoded protein is CATSTIAGLYNEQFF.